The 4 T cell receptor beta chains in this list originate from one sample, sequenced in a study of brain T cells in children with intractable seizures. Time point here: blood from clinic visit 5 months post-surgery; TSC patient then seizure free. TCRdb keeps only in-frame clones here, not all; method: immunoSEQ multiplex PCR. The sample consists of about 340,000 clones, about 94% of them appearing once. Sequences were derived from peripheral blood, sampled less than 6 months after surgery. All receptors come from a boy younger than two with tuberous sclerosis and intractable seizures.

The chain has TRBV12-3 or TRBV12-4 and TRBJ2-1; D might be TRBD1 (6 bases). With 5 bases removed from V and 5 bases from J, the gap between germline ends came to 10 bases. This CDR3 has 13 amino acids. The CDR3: CASSGDINNEQFF. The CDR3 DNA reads TGTGCCAGCAGTGGGGACATAAACAATGAGCAGTTCTTC.

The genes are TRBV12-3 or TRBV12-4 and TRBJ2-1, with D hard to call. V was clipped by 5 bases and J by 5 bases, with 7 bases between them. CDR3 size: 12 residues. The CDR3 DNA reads TGTGCCAGCAGTCCCGTTAACAATGAGCAGTTCTTC. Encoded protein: CASSPVNNEQFF.

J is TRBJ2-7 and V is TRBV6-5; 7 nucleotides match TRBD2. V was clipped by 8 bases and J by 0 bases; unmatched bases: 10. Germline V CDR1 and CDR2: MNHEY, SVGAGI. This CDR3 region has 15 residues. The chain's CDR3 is CASHSSGALSYEQYF. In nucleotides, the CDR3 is TGTGCCAGCCATAGCAGCGGGGCTCTCTCCTACGAGCAGTACTTC.

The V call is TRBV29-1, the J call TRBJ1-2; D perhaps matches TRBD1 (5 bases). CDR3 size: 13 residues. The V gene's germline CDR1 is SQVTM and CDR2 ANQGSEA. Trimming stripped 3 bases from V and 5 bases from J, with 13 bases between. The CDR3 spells CSVDRASGYGYTF. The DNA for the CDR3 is TGCAGCGTTGACAGGGCTTCGGGATATGGCTACACCTTC.